This passage covers 27 T cell receptor beta chains from one sample sequenced in a study of post-analysis software for immune sequencing data. Study observations and caveats: Patients showed TRBV5-6, TRBV5-1 and TRBV20-1 among four to six TRBV segments more frequent than in controls.

These receptors lack a known antigen. Unique molecular identifiers tagged the TCR beta cDNA libraries. TCRdb analysed the PCR reads with MiXCR anew, one entry per CDR3 protein. The data contain about 540,000 distinct CDR3 sequences, about a third of them singletons. The sequenced sample consisted of blood. The origin of the receptors is a girl aged 2 to 17 with multiple sclerosis.

This clonotype was seen once. This CDR3 is CASHSGTTNEKLFF. In nucleotides, the CDR3 is TGTGCCAGTCACTCCGGAACAACTAATGAAAAACTGTTTTTT. V and J are TRBV27 and TRBJ1-4; the D is unclear. Germline lookup yields CDR1 MNHEY and CDR2 SMNVEV (reference sequence). The CDR3 totals 14 residues. V lost 9 bases and J lost 0, with 11 bases in between.

DNA of the CDR3: TGTGCCATCAGTGAATCCGGGACAGGGGTATACGAGCAGTACTTC. It codes for CAISESGTGVYEQYF. The chain employs TRBV10-3 and TRBJ2-7; the match to TRBD1 covers 10 bases. The CDR3 extends over 15 amino acids. Looked up from germline, CDR1 is ENHRY and CDR2 is SYGVKD. The trim removed 3 bases at V and 4 bases at J, leaving 6 bases unmatched.

There are a few counts of this clonotype. The rearrangement joins TRBV13 to TRBJ2-7; 7 bases fit TRBD2. The J call is doubtful: the DNA matches TRBJ2-4 better. Germline V gives CDR1 PRHDT, CDR2 FYEKMQ (reference sequence). The CDR3 length is 14 residues. CDR3 sequence (DNA): TGTGCCAGCAGCGGGTGGCGGGAGACAAACATTCAGTACTTC. Amino acid sequence: CASSGWRETNIQYF.

About this clonotype: The germline gene is not matched at one end of the junction; a read error may be the cause. The chain recombines TRBV6-2 or TRBV6-3 with TRBJ2-1; TRBD2 matches 10 bases. CDR3 length equals 16 residues. Germline V gene sequence: CDR1 MNHEY, CDR2 SVGEGT. The CDR3 reads CASKIAGGPEDNEQFF. CDR3 nucleotide sequence: TGTGCCAGCAAAATAGCGGGGGGTCCGGAAGACAATGAACAGTTCTTC.

The chain links TRBV5-1 to TRBJ2-3, with 8 bases matching TRBD2. Germline trimming cut 0 bases from V and 0 bases from J; bases unmatched to any gene: 9. The CDR3 length is 18 residues. From germline, CDR1 is SGHRS and CDR2 YFSETQ. The chain's CDR3 is CASSLVGRGGVSTDTQYF. In DNA, the CDR3 is TGCGCCAGCAGCTTGGTTGGTCGGGGGGGCGTGAGCACAGATACGCAGTATTTT.

V is TRBV3-1 and J is TRBJ2-5; 7 nucleotides line up with TRBD1. Germline CDR1 and CDR2: LGHDT and YNNKEL (reference sequence). The CDR3 contains 14 residues. V trimming: 5 bases; J trimming: 4 bases; junction bases outside the gene matches: 7. The CDR3 is CASSKGQTVETQYF. The CDR3 DNA sequence: TGTGCCAGCAGCAAGGGACAGACGGTAGAGACCCAGTACTTC.

This clonotype was seen a few times. The chain carries TRBV12-3 or TRBV12-4 and TRBJ1-2; 7 bases map to TRBD1. The CDR3 spans 15 residues. V lost 4 bases, J lost 0 bases, and 5 bases stayed unmatched. This chain's CDR3 is CASSSTGETNYGYTF. The CDR3 DNA reads as TGTGCCAGCAGTTCTACAGGGGAAACTAACTATGGCTACACCTTC.

This clonotype has just a few counts. The genes are TRBV5-1 and TRBJ2-1; 8 bases fit TRBD1. Looked up from germline, CDR1 is SGHRS and CDR2 is YFSETQ. The CDR3 consists of 18 residues. Trimming took 4 bases from V and 4 from J; bases not matched to a gene: 16. This CDR3 is CASSPEGTGDGNYNEQFF. CDR3 nucleotide sequence: TGCGCCAGCAGCCCGGAGGGGACAGGAGATGGAAATTACAATGAGCAGTTCTTC.

V is TRBV20-1 and J is TRBJ2-5; 7 bases are shared with TRBD2. Trimming took 6 bases from V and 1 from J; bases not matched to a gene: 8. CDR3 size: 14 residues. Looked up from germline, CDR1 is DFQATT and CDR2 is SNEGSKA (reference sequence). CDR3 region: CSAGTGTIQETQYF. The DNA of the CDR3 is TGCAGTGCGGGAACCGGGACTATCCAAGAGACCCAGTACTTC.

V gene TRBV28 combines with J gene TRBJ2-2; D gene unclear. Germline CDR1 and CDR2: MDHEN and SYDVKM. V was trimmed by 4 bases and J by 6 bases, leaving 9 bases between them. The CDR3 is made up of 13 amino acids. CDR3 sequence reads: CASSYIFAGELFF. The CDR3 nucleotides are TGTGCCAGCAGTTACATTTTCGCCGGGGAGCTGTTTTTT.

This clonotype has just a few counts. This rearrangement joins TRBV20-1 to TRBJ2-3; D not certain. The CDR3 runs to 11 residues. The germline V gene has CDR1 DFQATT and CDR2 SNEGSKA (reference sequence). V was cut by 6 bases and J by 4 bases, with 8 bases left in between. This CDR3 reads CSASRPDTQYF. CDR3 bases: TGCAGTGCATCTCGGCCAGATACGCAGTATTTT.

The sample holds a few counts of this clonotype. The chain carries TRBV11-3 and TRBJ1-1, with a tentative D call TRBD1 (5 bases). The CDR3 consists of 16 residues. The ends were cut back, 5 bases at V and 4 bases at J, with 20 bases in the middle. The V gene's germline CDR1 is SGHNT and CDR2 YENEEA. CDR3 loop: CASSPGTGRRSTEAFF. CDR3 DNA: TGTGCCAGCAGCCCAGGGACCGGGCGTCGTAGCACTGAAGCTTTCTTT. Full variable domain (remainder filled in from reference TRBV11-3 and TRBJ1-1): EAGVVQSPRYKIIEKKQPVAFWCNPISGHNTLYWYLQNLGQGPELLIRYENEEAVDDSQLPKDRFSAERLKGVDSTLKIQPAELGDSAVYLCASSPGTGRRSTEAFFGQGTRLTVV.

The chain combines TRBV5-1 with TRBJ2-5; no definite D call. CDR1 is SGHRS, CDR2 YFSETQ, per germline. The CDR3 has 14 amino acids. V lost 4 bases, J lost 3 bases, and 13 bases lay in between. The CDR3 region is CASSLTLEKETQYF. The DNA for the CDR3 is TGCGCCAGCAGCCTAACCCTAGAAAAAGAGACCCAGTACTTC.

The chain couples TRBV13 to TRBJ1-6; weak D call: TRBD1 (6 bases). The CDR3 consists of 12 residues. Trimming took 5 bases from V and 10 from J, leaving 9 bases between them. The germline CDR1 and CDR2 sequences are PRHDT and FYEKMQ (reference sequence). The CDR3 bases are TGTGCCAGCAGCCAGGGGCCCTCACCCCTCCACTTT. Encoded protein: CASSQGPSPLHF.

This CDR3 is CASIPSTALWQFF. CDR3 nucleotides: TGTGCCAGCATCCCGTCGACAGCCTTGTGGCAGTTCTTC. The chain recombines TRBV12-3 or TRBV12-4 with TRBJ2-1; TRBD1 might be the D (5 bases). With 7 bases removed from V and 12 bases from J, the gap between germline ends came to 19 bases. There are 13 residues in the CDR3.

The rearrangement links TRBV11-2 to TRBJ2-7; possibly TRBD2 for D (6 bases). Per germline, CDR1 SGHAT and CDR2 FQNNGV. V lost 1 base to trimming and J lost 0 bases, with 13 bases between them. This CDR3 comprises 16 residues. CDR3 region: CASSLVLPSASYEQYF. CDR3 DNA: TGTGCCAGCAGCTTAGTCCTTCCTAGCGCCTCCTACGAGCAGTACTTC.

This clonotype turned up a few times. The V gene is TRBV6-5, the J gene TRBJ1-2, with 7 nucleotides matching TRBD1. This CDR3 has 15 amino acids. V trimming: 8 bases; J trimming: 4 bases; junction bases outside the gene matches: 13. CDR1 MNHEY and CDR2 SVGAGI come from the germline V gene. The CDR3, as DNA: TGTGCCAGCTCCCGGGACAGTGTCGCGGTCTATGGCTACACCTTC. It specifies CASSRDSVAVYGYTF.

This clonotype was observed a handful of times. The rearrangement joins TRBV20-1 to TRBJ2-1, with 10 bases lining up with TRBD2. The junction had 8 bases not matched to a gene; V was cut back by 0 bases and J by 3 bases. Germline assignment: CDR1 DFQATT and CDR2 SNEGSKA (reference sequence). There are 17 residues in the CDR3. The CDR3 DNA reads as TGCAGTGCTAGAGATTCCCAAGCTAGCGGGGGCTACAATGAGCAGTTCTTC. Its translation: CSARDSQASGGYNEQFF.

This clonotype was counted ten times or more. The rearrangement uses TRBV5-6 and TRBJ2-5, with TRBD1 identical over 10 bases. V trimming: 3 bases; J trimming: 5 bases; junction bases outside the gene matches: 4. From germline, CDR1 is SGHDT and CDR2 YYEEEE. The CDR3 totals 14 residues. This CDR3 reads CASSSRDRGETQYF. CDR3 nucleotide sequence: TGTGCCAGCAGCTCCCGGGACAGGGGCGAGACCCAGTACTTC.

The genes are TRBV9 and TRBJ2-5; 13 bases map to TRBD2. Germline CDR1 and CDR2: SGDLS and YYNGEE. The V and J ends lost 5 bases and 11 bases, in that order; junction bases with no gene match: 15. This CDR3 has 16 amino acids. For the CDR3, the DNA is TGTGCCAGCAGTTCGGGACTAGCGGGATTTCGAGGGGAGCAGTACTTC. It specifies CASSSGLAGFRGEQYF.

This clonotype was counted only a few times. The chain joins TRBV9 to TRBJ2-5; D unresolved. Trimming removed 0 bases from V and 4 bases from J, with 7 bases in between. CDR1 SGDLS and CDR2 YYNGEE come from the germline V gene. The CDR3 loop spans 13 amino acids. DNA of the CDR3: TGTGCCAGCAGCGTAGGATCCCGAGAGACCCAGTACTTC. It yields the protein CASSVGSRETQYF.

The chain joins TRBV5-1 to TRBJ2-5; the D gene is possibly TRBD1 (6 bases). The V end lost 4 bases, the J end lost 2 bases, and 15 bases lay between the germline ends. This CDR3 comprises 15 residues. The germline V gene encodes CDR1 SGHRS and CDR2 YFSETQ. The CDR3 reads CASSGRNRGQETQYF. In nucleotides, the CDR3 is TGCGCCAGCAGCGGGCGAAATAGGGGGCAAGAGACCCAGTACTTC.

The chain links TRBV15 to TRBJ2-3; the D gene is possibly TRBD1 (6 bases). This CDR3 has 13 residues. CDR1 LNHNV and CDR2 YYDKDF come from the germline V gene (reference sequence). V lost 3 bases to trimming and J lost 7 bases, with 11 bases between them. CDR3 loop: CATSRDRLYTQYF. The CDR3 region has the DNA TGTGCCACCAGCAGGGACAGACTTTATACGCAGTATTTT.

The chain joins TRBV20-1 to TRBJ2-3; 9 bases match TRBD2. This CDR3 has 14 amino acids. With V trimmed by 5 bases and J by 6 bases, 9 bases remained unmatched. Per the germline V gene, CDR1 is DFQATT and CDR2 is SNEGSKA (reference sequence). CDR3 in DNA: TGCAGTGCTGAGACTAGCGGCGAACGGGATACGCAGTATTTT. Its protein is CSAETSGERDTQYF.

This clonotype has just a few counts. This chain connects TRBV20-1 to TRBJ2-5; 8 positions match TRBD1. The CDR3 is 12 residues long. J gave up 5 bases and V 4 bases, and 3 bases lay outside the gene matches. Germline CDR1 and CDR2: DFQATT and SNEGSKA (reference sequence). The CDR3 DNA is TGCAGTGCTACAGGGGGCGAGGAGACCCAGTACTTC. Translated, it gives CSATGGEETQYF.

The chain recombines TRBV5-1 with TRBJ2-5; D is tentatively TRBD1 or TRBD2 (5 bases each). The CDR3 runs 14 residues. V was trimmed by 4 bases and J by 1 base, leaving 11 bases between them. Per germline, CDR1 SGHRS and CDR2 YFSETQ. The CDR3 loop is CASSKGRVQETQYF. For the CDR3, the DNA is TGCGCCAGCAGCAAGGGACGGGTCCAAGAGACCCAGTACTTC. Complete variable domain (other parts from reference TRBV5-1 and TRBJ2-5): KAGVTQTPRYLIKTRGQQVTLSCSPISGHRSVSWYQQTPGQGLQFLFEYFSETQRNKGNFPGRFSGRQFSNSRSEMNVSTLELGDSALYLCASSKGRVQETQYFGPGTRLLVL.

The chain recombines TRBV11-2 with TRBJ2-5; the D gene is possibly TRBD2 (6 bases). The CDR3 sequence is 15 residues long. Germline CDR1 is SGHAT and CDR2 is FQNNGV. The V end was cut by 1 base, the J end by 11 bases, with 20 bases between. As DNA, the CDR3 is TGTGCCAGCAGCTTAGGAGGGGAACTAGCCTACAAGCAGTACTTC. As protein: CASSLGGELAYKQYF.